This T cell receptor beta chain was captured by sequencing in a study of T cell changes during pregnancy in multiple sclerosis. Sequencing used immunoSEQ multiplex PCR; TCRdb keeps in-frame clones, though not all of them. Among some 56,000 clones, 92% were seen once, and the ten largest hold approximately 0.58%. Germline lookup yields CDR1 LNHDA and CDR2 SQIVND (reference sequence). CDR3 length equals 16 residues. The V gene end was trimmed by 6 bases and the J gene end by 2 bases; junction bases not matched to a gene: 12. This receptor was taken from a female donor with multiple sclerosis, enrolled in a pregnancy study. The starting material was CD4+ T cells from peripheral blood mononuclear cells, obtained after pregnancy. The chain recombines TRBV19 with TRBJ2-7, with 8 bases fitting TRBD1. CDR3 in DNA: TGTGCCAGTAGCCCCGGACCCGGGACAGGAGCCTACGAGCAGTACTTC. As protein: CASSPGPGTGAYEQYF.